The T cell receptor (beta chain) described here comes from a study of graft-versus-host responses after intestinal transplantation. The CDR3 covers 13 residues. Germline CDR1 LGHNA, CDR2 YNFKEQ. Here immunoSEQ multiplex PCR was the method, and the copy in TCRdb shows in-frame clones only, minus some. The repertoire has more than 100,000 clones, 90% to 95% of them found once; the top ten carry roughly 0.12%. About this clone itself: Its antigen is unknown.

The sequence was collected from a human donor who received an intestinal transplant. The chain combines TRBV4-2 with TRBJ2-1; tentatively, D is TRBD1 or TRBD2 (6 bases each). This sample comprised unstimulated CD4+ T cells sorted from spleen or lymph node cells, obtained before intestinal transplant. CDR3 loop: CLGGTPSGNEQFF. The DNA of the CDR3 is TGTCTTGGAGGGACACCGAGCGGCAATGAGCAGTTCTTC.